This record looks at one T cell receptor beta chain sequence and its context. The sample originates from a study of blood T cell repertoires in COVID-19. Study context: Sources were T cells, B-cell-depleted T cells, or PBMCs; the material itself was cDNA or gDNA.

Some clones are missing from TCRdb's copy, which holds only in-frame ones; the method was immunoSEQ multiplex PCR. The sample has tens of thousands of clones, more than 75% seen once; the top ten hold around 15%. This clonotype originated in a woman in her 70s with acute or convalescent COVID-19. The sequenced sample consisted of peripheral blood.

CDR3 loop: CASSEDRGVETQYF. In DNA form, the CDR3 reads TGTGCCAGCAGTGAAGATCGGGGGGTCGAGACCCAGTACTTC. The chain links TRBV2 to TRBJ2-5; 7 bases are a match to TRBD2. Germline values: CDR1 SNHLY, CDR2 FYNNEI. Germline trimming cut 1 base from V and 5 bases from J; bases unmatched to any gene: 4. This CDR3 has 14 amino acids. Complete variable domain (other parts from reference TRBV2 and TRBJ2-5): EPEVTQTPSHQVTQMGQEVILRCVPISNHLYFYWYRQILGQKVEFLVSFYNNEISEKSEIFDDQFSVERPDGSNFTLKIRSTKLEDSAMYFCASSEDRGVETQYFGPGTRLLVL.